These T cell receptor beta chains were read from a single sample in a study of blood T cell repertoires in COVID-19. Sequencing was performed with immunoSEQ multiplex PCR; in TCRdb, only in-frame clones are kept and a portion is missing. Of about 280,000 clones in the sample, 70% to 90% were seen once. The sequencing input was PBMCs or T cells enriched from blood (not recorded which). The receptors originated from a middle-aged woman who had recovered from COVID-19. CDR3s include the opening cysteine and the closing phenylalanine or tryptophan. The D gene is left open where the match is weak. A row's size may be missing; if present it is once, few, many or a size class.

TRBD1	NA	TRBV2	TRBJ2-1	TGTGCCAGCACCGACAGGGAGTCTTTTACGGATGAGCAGTTCTTC	CASTDRESFTDEQFF
NA	NA	TRBV19	TRBJ1-1	TGTGCCAGTAGTGGTGGGAGCCTGAACACTGAAGCTTTCTTT	CASSGGSLNTEAFF
NA	NA	TRBV6-2/TRBV6-3	TRBJ2-7	TGTGCCAGCAGTTATGTCAGTCCCTACGAGCAGTACTTC	CASSYVSPYEQYF
NA	NA	TRBV20-1	TRBJ2-7	TGCAGTGCTAGCGGGGACTACGAGCAGTACTTC	CSASGDYEQYF
NA	NA	TRBV28	TRBJ1-1	TGTGCCAGCAGCCCGGCAGGGTCAAGGTTTGACACTGAAGCTTTCTTT	CASSPAGSRFDTEAFF
NA	NA	TRBV5-4	TRBJ1-2	TGTGCCAGCAGCCCACTCGACAGGTTGGAAGGTTCTAACTATGGCTACACCTTC	CASSPLDRLEGSNYGYTF
NA	few	TRBV30	TRBJ1-2	TGTGCCTGGAGTGCCACTTCGGAGCCAATCGGGGGCTACACCTTC	CAWSATSEPIGGYTF
TRBD2	NA	TRBV7-2	TRBJ2-5	TGTGCCAGCAGCTTAGAGGGACTAGCGGTTTACTTC	CASSLEGLAVYF
NA	NA	TRBV4-3	TRBJ2-7	TGCGCCAGCAGCCAGTGGAGGGAGAACGAGCAGTACTTC	CASSQWRENEQYF
NA	NA	TRBV5-4	TRBJ1-1	TGTGCCAGCAGCCCCCGGGGGAGCACTGAAGCTTTCTTT	CASSPRGSTEAFF
TRBD2	NA	TRBV7-9	TRBJ2-1	TGTGCCAGCAGCTTCCCACTCAGCGGGAGCTCCTACAATGAGCAGTTCTTC	CASSFPLSGSSYNEQFF
NA	NA	TRBV7-2	TRBJ2-5	TGTGCCAGCAGCTTAGGAGGGGGTGGGGAGACCCAGTACTTC	CASSLGGGGETQYF
TRBD2	NA	TRBV24-1	TRBJ2-1	TGTGCCACCAGTGACACCCTCGCTAGCGGGAGAGAAGGCAATGAGCAGTTCTTC	CATSDTLASGREGNEQFF
NA	NA	TRBV25-1	TRBJ1-6	TGTGCCAGCAGTGGTCCGCGGGCGTCGGGTTCACCCCTCCACTTT	CASSGPRASGSPLHF
NA	NA	TRBV11-1	TRBJ1-1	TGTGCCAGCAGCTTACGCGAAGTGAACACTGAAGCTTTCTTT	CASSLREVNTEAFF
NA	NA	TRBV28	TRBJ2-3	TGTGCCAGCAGTTTCCGGGGGACTAGCACAGATACGCAGTATTTT	CASSFRGTSTDTQYF
TRBD2	NA	TRBV19	TRBJ2-1	TGTGCCAGTAGTACAGGAAGGACTAGTCGTTCCTACAATGAGCAGTTCTTC	CASSTGRTSRSYNEQFF
TRBD2	NA	TRBV28	TRBJ2-1	TGTGCCAGTCACGGGACTAGCGGGAGCTCCTACAATGAGCAGTTCTTC	CASHGTSGSSYNEQFF
NA	NA	TRBV2	TRBJ1-1	TGTGCCAGCAGTGAAGTGGCGGGGGGGAACACTGAAGCTTTCTTT	CASSEVAGGNTEAFF
TRBD2	once	TRBV4-1	TRBJ2-3	TGCGCCAGCAGCCACACTAGCGGGGGGTTCACAGATACGCAGTATTTT	CASSHTSGGFTDTQYF
NA	NA	TRBV15	TRBJ1-2	TGTGCCACCAGCAGAGAAGGGGGGGGTGGCTACACCTTC	CATSREGGGGYTF
NA	NA	TRBV5-1	TRBJ2-3	TGCGCCAGCAGCTTCAACCGGGACATAGATACGCAGTATTTT	CASSFNRDIDTQYF
NA	NA	TRBV28	TRBJ1-6	TGTGCCAGCAGTTTTACGGCAGGTGGGAATTCACCCCTCCACTTT	CASSFTAGGNSPLHF
NA	NA	TRBV19	TRBJ1-4	TGTGCCAGTCGCTCTCCGGGTGAAAAACTGTTTTTT	CASRSPGEKLFF
TRBD1	NA	TRBV6-5	TRBJ2-7	TGTGCCAGCAGCCAAGGGACAGGGGTTGGGGAGCAGTACTTC	CASSQGTGVGEQYF
NA	NA	TRBV27	TRBJ2-1	TGTGCCAGCAGCGGACAGTCGGATGAGCAGTTCTTC	CASSGQSDEQFF
NA	NA	TRBV5-1	TRBJ2-5	TGCGCCAGCAGCTACGGGACTGCCGAAGAGACCCAGTACTTC	CASSYGTAEETQYF
TRBD1	once	TRBV27	TRBJ2-1	TGTGCCAGCAGTCCAGGACAGGGGGCCGGTAGGGAGCAGTTCTTC	CASSPGQGAGREQFF
NA	NA	TRBV24-1	TRBJ1-2	TGTGCCACCAGTGATTTTGTCAGAAACTATGGCTACACCTTC	CATSDFVRNYGYTF
TRBD1	NA	TRBV7-2	TRBJ2-7	TGTGCCAGCAGCCCCGACAGGGGCGCCGGGGGCGTTCACGAGCAGTACTTC	CASSPDRGAGGVHEQYF
NA	NA	TRBV24-1	TRBJ2-2	TGTGCCACCAGTGATTTTCGGACAGGGGCCATAGCGGGAACGACCGGGGAGCTGTTTTTT	CATSDFRTGAIAGTTGELFF
NA	NA	TRBV4-2	TRBJ2-7	TGTGCCAGCAGCCAAGAAGCGTCCGACTCCTACGAGCAGTACTTC	CASSQEASDSYEQYF
TRBD2	NA	TRBV2	TRBJ2-5	TGTGCCAGCAGGGGAGGGACTAGACCCTTGCAGGAGACCCAGTACTTC	CASRGGTRPLQETQYF
NA	NA	TRBV4-3	TRBJ2-5	TGCGCCAGCAGCCAAGGGCTAGCCGAAGAGACCCAGTACTTC	CASSQGLAEETQYF
TRBD2	many	TRBV27	TRBJ2-7	TGTGCCAGCAGTGTCCCCCTAGCGGGAGTTTTATCCTACGAGCAGTACTTC	CASSVPLAGVLSYEQYF
NA	once	TRBV4-1	TRBJ1-4	TGCGCCAGCAGCCAAGATCCGGGGGGCACTAATGAAAAACTGTTTTTT	CASSQDPGGTNEKLFF
NA	NA	TRBV19	TRBJ1-5	TGTGCCAGTAGTATCACTTCAGGGGGCAATCAGCCCCAGCATTTT	CASSITSGGNQPQHF
NA	NA	TRBV4-3	TRBJ1-4	TGCGCCAGCAGCCTACAGGGTGCAAGTGAAAAACTGTTTTTT	CASSLQGASEKLFF
TRBD1	NA	TRBV16	TRBJ1-5	TGTGCCAGCAGCCAATATACAGGGGGCAATCAGCCCCAGCATTTT	CASSQYTGGNQPQHF
NA	NA	TRBV7-9	TRBJ1-2	TGTGCCAGCAGCTTAGCCAGGGGATCTTTGAACTATGGCTACACCTTC	CASSLARGSLNYGYTF
TRBD2	NA	TRBV9	TRBJ2-3	TGTGCCAGCAGCGCATACAGCAGGAGCATAGCGGGAGAACAAGATACGCAGTATTTT	CASSAYSRSIAGEQDTQYF
NA	NA	TRBV28	TRBJ1-3	TGTGCCAGCAGTTTAATGGGGAGGTCTGGAAACACCATATATTTT	CASSLMGRSGNTIYF
TRBD2	NA	TRBV24-1	TRBJ2-1	TGTGCCACCAGTGAACCCGGGACTAGCGGGTCCCATGAGCAGTTCTTC	CATSEPGTSGSHEQFF
TRBD1	NA	TRBV18	TRBJ1-3	TGTGCCAGCTCACCGGACAGGCAGACCTCTGGAAACACCATATATTTT	CASSPDRQTSGNTIYF
NA	NA	TRBV9	TRBJ2-7	TGTGCCAGCAGCCCCGGGACTGGGGTGAGCGAGCAGTACTTC	CASSPGTGVSEQYF